One sample yielded the 14 T cell receptor beta chains listed below, sequenced in a study of human T cells and chemical hapten exposure. TCRdb passed the RACE reads through MiXCR, listing each CDR3 protein once. The sample lists 80,000 to 100,000 distinct CDR3 sequences, roughly 8% occurring once. Time point of the sample: healthy volunteer bleed at 2 weeks. Unseparated into fractions, whole blood served as the source from which total RNA was extracted. Specimen: whole blood. The receptors derive from a female donor in good health. Some clones in this sample may be carry-over from other donors' samples.

Points on this clonotype: Since a much larger clone is just one base distant, this may be a read error. The chain joins TRBV28 to TRBJ2-2; 10 bases map to TRBD2. CDR1 and CDR2 (germline): MDHEN, SYDVKM. The length of the CDR3 is 15 residues. CDR3 amino acids: CASSPSGSNIGELFF. The CDR3 bases are TGTGCCAGCAGTCCTAGCGGGAGTAACATCGGGGAGCTGTTTTTT.

The rearrangement uses TRBV28 and TRBJ1-5; 7 nucleotides line up with TRBD1. The CDR3 totals 14 residues. From germline, CDR1 is MDHEN and CDR2 SYDVKM. V was pared by 3 bases and J by 4 bases, with 3 bases of the junction left unmatched. CDR3 in DNA: TGTGCCAGCAGTTTGACAGGGCGTAATCAGCCCCAGCATTTT. This sequence encodes CASSLTGRNQPQHF.

The J gene is TRBJ1-4, the V gene TRBV29-1; 7 bases are shared with TRBD1. The CDR3 covers 14 residues. The trim removed 5 bases at V and 3 bases at J, leaving 6 bases unmatched. Germline CDR1 is SQVTM and CDR2 is ANQGSEA. CDR3 sequence: CSVYRQGANEKLFF. Here the CDR3 DNA reads TGCAGCGTTTACAGACAGGGCGCTAATGAAAAACTGTTTTTT.

The chain uses TRBV29-1 and TRBJ1-1; D is ambiguous. The length of the CDR3 is 14 residues. Germline values: CDR1 SQVTM, CDR2 ANQGSEA. Trimming stripped 4 bases from V and 4 bases from J, with 16 bases between. The CDR3 is CSVVWIRESTEAFF. The CDR3, as DNA: TGCAGCGTTGTTTGGATTAGGGAGAGCACTGAAGCTTTCTTT.

The chain couples TRBV28 to TRBJ2-1; tentative D call: TRBD1 (5 bases). Germline V gives CDR1 MDHEN, CDR2 SYDVKM. The V end lost 4 bases, the J end lost 10 bases, and 23 bases lay between the germline ends. The CDR3 is made up of 16 amino acids. This chain's CDR3 is CASSSQFFTGTEEQFF. CDR3 sequence (DNA): TGTGCCAGCAGTTCCCAATTCTTCACAGGTACGGAAGAGCAGTTCTTC.

This clonotype has a count of ten or more. This sequence joins TRBV29-1 and TRBJ1-1; D is unresolved. Germline V CDR1 and CDR2: SQVTM, ANQGSEA. The CDR3 is 13 amino acids. V lost 7 bases to trimming and J lost 1 base, with 13 bases between them. In DNA, the CDR3 is TGCAGCGCCCGCCCCTGGGGGAACACTGAAGCTTTCTTT. The encoded protein is CSARPWGNTEAFF.

This clonotype was observed at least ten times. This chain joins TRBV27 and TRBJ2-7, with TRBD1 identical over 8 bases. V lost 5 bases and J lost 3; bases outside the gene matches: 6. The CDR3 runs to 14 residues. CDR1 MNHEY and CDR2 SMNVEV come from the germline V gene (reference sequence). CDR3 nucleotide sequence: TGTGCCAGCAGTCTACAGGGGGGTGTCTACGAGCAGTACTTC. This sequence encodes CASSLQGGVYEQYF.

This clonotype was recorded at least ten times. This rearrangement joins TRBV12-3 or TRBV12-4 to TRBJ1-2; no firm D call. V was clipped by 1 base and J by 4 bases, with 10 bases between them. This CDR3 spans 14 amino acids. CDR3 region: CASSLGVNSYGYTF. Here the CDR3 DNA reads TGTGCCAGCAGTTTAGGTGTCAACTCCTATGGCTACACCTTC.

This clonotype was recorded at least ten times. DNA of the CDR3: TGTGCCAGCAGCTTAGGACCTAGCAGCTATACGCAGTATTTT. It yields the protein CASSLGPSSYTQYF. The V call is TRBV7-8, the J call TRBJ2-3; D perhaps matches TRBD2 (5 bases). With 1 base removed from V and 7 bases from J, the gap between germline ends came to 12 bases. CDR1 and CDR2 (germline): SGHVS, FQNEAQ. The CDR3 runs 14 residues. Variable domain in full (rest from reference TRBV7-8 and TRBJ2-3): GAGVSQSPRYKVAKRGQDVALRCDPISGHVSLFWYQQALGQGPEFLTYFQNEAQLDKSGLPSDRFFAERPEGSVSTLKIQRTQQEDSAVYLCASSLGPSSYTQYFGPGTRLTVL.

The J gene is TRBJ2-4, the V gene TRBV12-3 or TRBV12-4; 10 bases align to TRBD2. The CDR3 covers 13 residues. The V gene end was trimmed by 8 bases and the J gene end by 7 bases; junction bases not matched to a gene: 5. The CDR3 is CASAGLAENIQYF. The DNA of the CDR3 is TGTGCCAGCGCAGGACTAGCGGAGAACATTCAGTACTTC.

The CDR3 DNA follows: TGTGCCAGCGCCCTAGCGGGCAGCTCCTACGAGCAGTACTTC. Its protein product is CASALAGSSYEQYF. V usage is TRBV25-1 and J usage is TRBJ2-7; 8 bases fit TRBD2. The germline V gene encodes CDR1 MGHDK and CDR2 SYGVNS. Trimming at V came to 8 bases and at J to 0 bases, leaving 6 bases not matched to a gene. This CDR3 is built from 14 residues.

The chain uses TRBV28 and TRBJ1-1, with TRBD1 as a possible D gene (5 bases). Germline V lookup: CDR1 MDHEN, CDR2 SYDVKM. Deletions cut 3 bases from V and 3 bases from J, with 8 bases between. This CDR3 comprises 13 residues. This chain's CDR3 is CASSFGRDTEAFF. The CDR3 DNA sequence: TGTGCCAGCAGTTTTGGCAGGGACACTGAAGCTTTCTTT.

This clonotype was seen a few times. The chain joins TRBV6-2 or TRBV6-3 to TRBJ2-4; D not resolved. Trimming removed 2 bases at V and 0 bases at J, with 11 bases between. The CDR3 sequence is 16 residues long. The germline CDR1 and CDR2 sequences are MNHEY and SVGEGT. CDR3 sequence (DNA): TGTGCCAGCAGTTACACGATCGTTGGAGCCAAAAACATTCAGTACTTC. Its protein is CASSYTIVGAKNIQYF.

The CDR3: CASRSRQGVANTGELFF. The CDR3 DNA is TGTGCCAGCAGATCCCGACAGGGGGTCGCGAACACCGGGGAGCTGTTTTTT. V and J are TRBV28 and TRBJ2-2, with 9 bases fitting TRBD1. The CDR3 loop spans 17 amino acids. V shed 6 bases and J 0 bases; nucleotides not matched to a gene: 8. Germline V gene sequence: CDR1 MDHEN, CDR2 SYDVKM.